This is a list of T cell receptor beta chains from one sample in a study of blood T cell repertoires in COVID-19. This table comes from immunoSEQ multiplex PCR, and its TCRdb copy is limited to in-frame clones, with some not included. Of around 220,000 clones in the sample, under 85% are singletons; the top ten hold 7.5% to 9%. Sample: peripheral blood. Source of these receptors: an elderly woman with COVID-19, enrolled during active disease. Both conserved end residues are trimmed from each CDR3. Fields, in order: CDR3 protein, V gene, J gene.

cdr3_aa: ASSTGQVPYNEQF
v_call: TRBV27
j_call: TRBJ2-1

cdr3_aa: ASSAGLAGIRDEQY
v_call: TRBV5-8
j_call: TRBJ2-7

cdr3_aa: ASSYSGQETQY
v_call: TRBV5-5
j_call: TRBJ2-5

cdr3_aa: ASSALLAEAYNEQF
v_call: TRBV9
j_call: TRBJ2-1

cdr3_aa: ASSIGHRGTEAF
v_call: TRBV19
j_call: TRBJ1-1

cdr3_aa: ASSLFTRGNEQF
v_call: TRBV11-1
j_call: TRBJ2-1

cdr3_aa: ASSYSSYEQY
v_call: TRBV5-8
j_call: TRBJ2-7

cdr3_aa: ASSETGVNTEAF
v_call: TRBV6-1
j_call: TRBJ1-1

cdr3_aa: ASSPGSLRYRVGRPVNYGYT
v_call: TRBV18
j_call: TRBJ1-2

cdr3_aa: ASTLRGGAEAF
v_call: TRBV19
j_call: TRBJ1-1

cdr3_aa: ASSPWAGVVYNEQF
v_call: TRBV9
j_call: TRBJ2-1

cdr3_aa: ASSFQQGREAF
v_call: TRBV28
j_call: TRBJ1-1

cdr3_aa: ASSVEGGGAEQY
v_call: TRBV9
j_call: TRBJ2-7

cdr3_aa: ASSEGMNTEAF
v_call: TRBV24-1
j_call: TRBJ1-1

cdr3_aa: SVSPGSETQY
v_call: TRBV29-1
j_call: TRBJ2-5

cdr3_aa: ASSQGPQSSGANVLT
v_call: TRBV4-1
j_call: TRBJ2-6

cdr3_aa: ASSQGTNYNEQF
v_call: TRBV4-2
j_call: TRBJ2-1

cdr3_aa: ASRQGGSNQPQH
v_call: TRBV10-2
j_call: TRBJ1-5

cdr3_aa: ASSRLAAGVAGGNEQF
v_call: TRBV5-1
j_call: TRBJ2-1

cdr3_aa: ASSIVIEGALREKLF
v_call: TRBV19
j_call: TRBJ1-4

cdr3_aa: ASTQGGYTDTQY
v_call: TRBV6-5
j_call: TRBJ2-3

cdr3_aa: ASSLRGAGRQETQY
v_call: TRBV3-1/TRBV3-2
j_call: TRBJ2-5

cdr3_aa: ASSTGTSGLNTGELF
v_call: TRBV13
j_call: TRBJ2-2

cdr3_aa: SVEPIPLDNEQF
v_call: TRBV29-1
j_call: TRBJ2-1

cdr3_aa: ASSSRDSQGTEAF
v_call: TRBV3-1/TRBV3-2
j_call: TRBJ1-1

cdr3_aa: ASSEGQGMPYNSPLH
v_call: TRBV9
j_call: TRBJ1-6

cdr3_aa: ASSVGQGGWSSYNEQF
v_call: TRBV9
j_call: TRBJ2-1

cdr3_aa: ASSQGGQLNQPQH
v_call: TRBV14
j_call: TRBJ1-5

cdr3_aa: ASSRGQSSYEQY
v_call: TRBV5-1
j_call: TRBJ2-7

cdr3_aa: ASSSRTKSTYNEQF
v_call: TRBV5-4
j_call: TRBJ2-1

cdr3_aa: ASSRSGSGELF
v_call: TRBV12-3/TRBV12-4
j_call: TRBJ2-2

cdr3_aa: ASSPPWGDRGNTGELF
v_call: TRBV9
j_call: TRBJ2-2

cdr3_aa: ASSQEHNNYGYT
v_call: TRBV3-1/TRBV3-2
j_call: TRBJ1-2

cdr3_aa: ASSLPGQGSTDTQY
v_call: TRBV5-1
j_call: TRBJ2-3

cdr3_aa: ATSGSGQNYGYT
v_call: TRBV24-1
j_call: TRBJ1-2

cdr3_aa: ASSYRLGRGDTQY
v_call: TRBV7-7
j_call: TRBJ2-3

cdr3_aa: ASSSQQGREQF
v_call: TRBV7-3
j_call: TRBJ2-1

cdr3_aa: ASSWADRDYGYT
v_call: TRBV6-5
j_call: TRBJ1-2

cdr3_aa: ASSRLAGGTYEQY
v_call: TRBV3-1/TRBV3-2
j_call: TRBJ2-7

cdr3_aa: ASSLEGRRDQPQH
v_call: TRBV5-1
j_call: TRBJ1-5

cdr3_aa: ASSYSREGNGYT
v_call: TRBV6-6
j_call: TRBJ1-2

cdr3_aa: ASSKQGLGSPLH
v_call: TRBV7-2
j_call: TRBJ1-6

cdr3_aa: ASSGGTARAPQH
v_call: TRBV5-6
j_call: TRBJ1-5